This section outlines one T cell receptor beta chain sequence together with its context. People in the study who had HIV all got their treatment in the United States. This sample was taken from a study of long-term antiretroviral therapy in people with HIV. CDR3 size: 14 residues. V lost 3 bases and J lost 11; bases outside the gene matches: 5. Germline CDR1 reads MGHDK; CDR2 reads SYGVNS. At survey level, the immunoSEQ assay was run in its v3.0 version. Measured with immunoSEQ multiplex PCR; TCRdb has only the in-frame clones, and not every one. The table lists around 31,000 clones, approximately 83% of them singletons.

The V gene is TRBV25-1, the J gene TRBJ2-1, with 12 nucleotides matching TRBD2. The TCR originated in a man in his late teens or twenties with HIV. Sequences were derived from unsorted PBMCs, sampled 0.8 years before starting antiretroviral therapy. The CDR3 region has the DNA TGTGCCAGCAGTGACGGACTAGCGGGAAAACAGCAGTTCTTC. Protein product: CASSDGLAGKQQFF.